The 31 T cell receptor beta chains given below trace back to one sample, sequenced in a study of blood T cell repertoires in COVID-19. Repertoires were generated with immunoSEQ multiplex PCR, while TCRdb's copy carries only in-frame clones and drops some. This sample yields 25,000 to 35,000 clones, of which under 90% are seen a single time; more than 40% belongs to the top ten. The sequenced sample consisted of peripheral blood. Every receptor here comes from a woman older than 75 with acute or convalescent COVID-19.

The rearrangement joins TRBV19 to TRBJ1-2, with D perhaps TRBD1 (5 bases). The length of the CDR3 is 16 residues. Trimming shortened V by 2 bases and J by 8 bases, and 21 bases separated the two germline ends. CDR1 and CDR2 from the germline V gene are LNHDA and SQIVND (reference sequence). CDR3 protein: CASSILSAGTGGGYTF. The CDR3 nucleotides read TGTGCCAGTAGTATACTTTCTGCCGGGACCGGAGGGGGCTACACCTTC.

The chain joins TRBV3-1 (or the pseudogene TRBV3-2) to TRBJ2-2; 8 nucleotides match TRBD2. This CDR3 contains 16 residues. J gave up 6 bases and V 4 bases, and 10 bases lay outside the gene matches. Germline CDR1 LGHDT, CDR2 YNNKEL (reference sequence). CDR3 nucleotides: TGTGCCAGCAGCCTCTTTTTAGCGGGGATGGCCGGGGAGCTGTTTTTT. Protein sequence: CASSLFLAGMAGELFF.

A note on this clone: One end of the junction varies from germline; a read error may be responsible. The chain employs TRBV2 and TRBJ2-7; TRBD1 aligns across 7 bases. The CDR3 has 15 amino acids. In germline, CDR1 is SNHLY, CDR2 FYNNEI. CDR3 region: CASSELDRNSHEQYF. The CDR3 region has the DNA TGTGCCAGCAGTGAACTGGACAGGAACTCCCACGAGCAGTACTTC.

The rearrangement joins TRBV18 to TRBJ2-7, with a tentative D call TRBD2 (6 bases). V lost 6 bases and J 3 bases, leaving 12 bases between the germline ends. The CDR3 has 13 amino acids. Germline CDR1 is KGHSH and CDR2 is LQKENI. CDR3 DNA: TGTGCCAGCTCCCCGGGGGTAAACTACGAGCAGTACTTC. This sequence encodes CASSPGVNYEQYF.

V and J are TRBV29-1 and TRBJ2-3; no clear D gene. This CDR3 comprises 13 residues. The germline CDR1 and CDR2 sequences are SQVTM and ANQGSEA. Deletions cut 4 bases from V and 2 bases from J, with 10 bases between. The chain's CDR3 is CSVASKVTDTQYF. CDR3 DNA sequence: TGCAGCGTTGCTAGTAAGGTCACAGATACGCAGTATTTT.

In its sample, this clone was seen a few times. The V call is TRBV18, the J call TRBJ1-1; D gene uncertain. Trimming left V 0 bases short and J 1 base short, with 9 bases between. The CDR3 is 15 residues long. Looked up from germline, CDR1 is KGHSH and CDR2 is LQKENI. CDR3 protein: CASSPPAGKNTEAFF. In DNA, the CDR3 is TGTGCCAGCTCACCACCGGCGGGGAAGAACACTGAAGCTTTCTTT.

J is TRBJ1-1 and V is TRBV5-1, with TRBD1 matching over 8 bases. The length of the CDR3 is 13 residues. Germline trimming cut 4 bases from V and 4 bases from J; bases unmatched to any gene: 3. CDR1 is SGHRS and CDR2 is YFSETQ in the germline V gene. The CDR3 DNA is TGCGCCAGCAGCCTGGGACAGGCCACTGAAGCTTTCTTT. It is translated as CASSLGQATEAFF. The full variable domain, in which reference TRBV5-1 and TRBJ1-1 provide the parts outside the CDR3, is KAGVTQTPRYLIKTRGQQVTLSCSPISGHRSVSWYQQTPGQGLQFLFEYFSETQRNKGNFPGRFSGRQFSNSRSEMNVSTLELGDSALYLCASSLGQATEAFFGQGTRLTVV.

V is TRBV5-1 and J is TRBJ2-1; 13 positions agree with TRBD2. V shed 2 bases, J shed 3 bases, and the junction held 5 bases outside the gene matches. Germline assignment: CDR1 SGHRS and CDR2 YFSETQ. CDR3 length equals 17 residues. CDR3: CASSLTSGRAVYNEQFF. Written as DNA, the CDR3 is TGCGCCAGCAGCTTAACTAGCGGGAGGGCCGTCTACAATGAGCAGTTCTTC.

The J gene is TRBJ1-3, the V gene TRBV7-6; TRBD1 might be the D (6 bases). Trimming removed 4 bases at V and 2 bases at J, with 12 bases between. Germline CDR1 reads SGHVS; CDR2 reads FNYEAQ. The CDR3 is made up of 15 amino acids. Here the CDR3 reads CASSSGGGPGNTIYF. The CDR3 nucleotides are TGTGCCAGCAGCTCCGGGGGGGGGCCTGGAAACACCATATATTTT.

The chain's CDR3 is CASSQDRGGSYNEQFF. The CDR3 nucleotides read TGCGCCAGCAGCCAAGATAGGGGGGGGTCCTACAATGAGCAGTTCTTC. The rearrangement links TRBV4-1 to TRBJ2-1; maybe TRBD2 (7 bases). Trimming removed 0 bases at V and 1 base at J, with 10 bases between. The germline gives CDR1 MGHRA, CDR2 YSYEKL. The CDR3 extends over 16 amino acids.

The chain employs TRBV5-1 and TRBJ2-7; 10 nucleotides match TRBD2. Germline CDR1 and CDR2: SGHRS and YFSETQ. V lost 5 bases to trimming and J lost 5 bases; unmatched junction nucleotides: 7. This CDR3 has 14 residues. CDR3 sequence reads: CASRLTSGNDEQYF. For the CDR3, the DNA is TGCGCCAGCAGACTAACTAGCGGGAACGACGAGCAGTACTTC.

The CDR3 region has the DNA TGTGCCAGCAGTTTATCCCCGACAGGCTCCAATTCACCCCTCCACTTT. Protein product: CASSLSPTGSNSPLHF. This sequence joins TRBV28 and TRBJ1-6, with a weak D call TRBD1 (6 bases). The CDR3 is 16 amino acids. The V end lost 1 base, the J end lost 7 bases, and 14 bases lay between the germline ends. The germline V gene encodes CDR1 MDHEN and CDR2 SYDVKM.

This rearrangement joins TRBV9 to TRBJ1-5, with 8 bases that match TRBD1. Losses at the gene ends were 4 bases for V and 7 bases for J; bases not matched to a gene: 4. This CDR3 region has 13 residues. In germline, CDR1 is SGDLS, CDR2 YYNGEE. The CDR3 DNA is TGTGCCAGCAGCCAGGGGGCGCAGCAGCCCCAGCATTTT. Protein sequence: CASSQGAQQPQHF.

The rearrangement links TRBV6-6 to TRBJ2-1; the D is unclear. The CDR3 is 12 residues long. Per germline, CDR1 MNHNY and CDR2 SVGAGI (reference sequence). With 11 bases removed from V and 6 bases from J, the gap between germline ends came to 14 bases. The CDR3 coding sequence is TGTGCCTGTCATTCGGTGCTCAATGAGCAGTTCTTC. It translates to CACHSVLNEQFF.

The chain carries TRBV18 and TRBJ2-7; 7 bases fit TRBD1. V lost 3 bases to trimming and J lost 5 bases; unmatched junction nucleotides: 10. The CDR3 covers 15 residues. Germline loops: CDR1 KGHSH, CDR2 LQKENI. CDR3 amino acids: CASSPDREVVHEQYF. CDR3 nucleotide sequence: TGTGCCAGCTCACCTGACAGGGAAGTAGTTCACGAGCAGTACTTC.

The rearrangement joins TRBV27 to TRBJ1-6; D is possibly TRBD1 (5 bases). The CDR3 spans 15 residues. V was pared by 1 base and J by 7 bases, with 11 bases between. Germline assignment: CDR1 MNHEY and CDR2 SMNVEV (reference sequence). Here the CDR3 reads CASSLLDSRNSPLHF. Here the CDR3 DNA reads TGTGCCAGCAGTTTATTAGACAGCAGGAATTCACCCCTCCACTTT.

The genes are TRBV11-2 and TRBJ2-1; tentatively, D is TRBD1 (6 bases). The V and J ends lost 0 bases and 0 bases respectively, with 9 bases between them. This CDR3 contains 16 residues. Germline V gives CDR1 SGHAT, CDR2 FQNNGV. The CDR3 protein is CASSLDQGPSYNEQFF. The CDR3, as DNA: TGTGCCAGCAGCTTAGACCAGGGGCCCTCCTACAATGAGCAGTTCTTC.

The CDR3, as DNA: TGTGCCACCAGTGAAACAGGGTATGGCTACACCTTC. Translating it yields CATSETGYGYTF. The rearrangement uses TRBV24-1 and TRBJ1-2, with D perhaps TRBD1 (6 bases). V lost 4 bases to trimming and J lost 5 bases, with 7 bases between them. The length of the CDR3 is 12 residues. Per the germline V gene, CDR1 is KGHDR and CDR2 is SFDVKD.

About this clone: The junction and the germline gene differ at one end; a read error may be behind it. The chain employs TRBV30 and TRBJ1-2, with D uncertain. CDR3 length: 11 residues. Germline V gene data show CDR1 as GTSNPN and CDR2 as SVGIG (reference sequence). The DNA of the CDR3 is TGTGCCTGGAGTGTATTAGGAGGCTCCACCTTC. Its translation: CAWSVLGGSTF.

This clone was observed a few times. The J gene is TRBJ2-3, the V gene TRBV27; 8 nucleotides line up with TRBD2. The CDR3 has 18 amino acids. The V and J ends lost 5 bases and 4 bases, in that order; junction bases with no gene match: 17. Germline V CDR1 and CDR2: MNHEY, SMNVEV (reference sequence). The CDR3 is CASSPNGPGSGRADTQYF. Here the CDR3 DNA reads TGTGCCAGCAGTCCTAATGGCCCGGGGAGCGGGAGAGCAGATACGCAGTATTTT.

Only a few counts were recorded for this clone. V and J are TRBV29-1 and TRBJ1-2; 11 bases map to TRBD1. The CDR3 has 15 residues. CDR1 SQVTM and CDR2 ANQGSEA come from the germline V gene. Losses at the gene ends were 2 bases for V and 7 bases for J; bases not matched to a gene: 9. The CDR3 DNA sequence: TGCAGCGTTGAAACTATGGACAGGGGGCGGTTTGGCTACACCTTC. This encodes CSVETMDRGRFGYTF.

This clone came up once. V usage is TRBV24-1 and J usage is TRBJ1-1, with TRBD1 identical over 7 bases. The V gene end was trimmed by 2 bases and the J gene end by 10 bases; junction bases not matched to a gene: 6. Germline values: CDR1 KGHDR, CDR2 SFDVKD. The CDR3 sequence is 13 residues long. The CDR3 spells CATSDWEAGGAFF. The DNA for the CDR3 is TGTGCCACCAGTGATTGGGAAGCAGGGGGAGCTTTCTTT.

The rearrangement uses TRBV28 and TRBJ1-3; D not resolved. V was cut by 7 bases and J by 0 bases, with 13 bases left in between. Germline CDR1 MDHEN, CDR2 SYDVKM. The CDR3 consists of 15 residues. CDR3 coding DNA: TGTGCCAGCACCCGGGAGGGATTCTCTGGAAACACCATATATTTT. It yields the protein CASTREGFSGNTIYF.

The chain employs TRBV7-6 and TRBJ2-1, with 10 bases aligning to TRBD2. CDR1 is SGHVS and CDR2 is FNYEAQ in the germline V gene. V shed 1 base, J shed 8 bases, and the junction held 8 bases outside the gene matches. The length of the CDR3 is 16 residues. CDR3 coding DNA: TGTGCCAGCAGCTTAGGCCGGTCTAGCGGGGGTTATGAGCAGTTCTTC. Translation gives CASSLGRSSGGYEQFF.

This chain links TRBV5-4 with TRBJ1-5; 8 bases fit TRBD1. Germline CDR1 reads SGHNT; CDR2 reads YYREEE (reference sequence). The CDR3 runs to 13 residues. The V segment lost 5 bases and the J segment 8 bases; nucleotides outside the gene matches: 6. The CDR3 is CASSFDRGEPQHF. The DNA for the CDR3 is TGTGCCAGCAGTTTCGACAGGGGTGAGCCCCAGCATTTT.

CDR3 nucleotides: TGTGCCTGGAGTCCGGGACACCCTAATGAAAAACTGTTTTTT. It translates to CAWSPGHPNEKLFF. This chain uses TRBV30 with TRBJ1-4, with D possibly matching TRBD1 (6 bases). This CDR3 comprises 14 residues. Germline V gene sequence: CDR1 GTSNPN, CDR2 SVGIG (reference sequence). With 2 bases removed from V and 3 bases from J, the gap between germline ends came to 10 bases.

The chain carries TRBV4-1 and TRBJ2-2; no clear D. Trimming removed 4 bases from V and 6 bases from J, with 12 bases in between. Per the germline V gene, CDR1 is MGHRA and CDR2 is YSYEKL. The length of the CDR3 is 14 residues. CDR3 nucleotides: TGCGCCAGCAGCCCGACATACCCTCCCGGGGAGCTGTTTTTT. Residues: CASSPTYPPGELFF.

This chain connects TRBV19 to TRBJ1-5; 9 bases line up with TRBD1. This CDR3 spans 18 amino acids. Per the germline V gene, CDR1 is LNHDA and CDR2 is SQIVND (reference sequence). Trimming cost V 7 bases and J 0 bases; bases outside gene matches: 13. The chain's CDR3 is CASKEGTGQAYSNQPQHF. The DNA for the CDR3 is TGTGCCAGTAAAGAAGGGACAGGGCAGGCCTATAGCAATCAGCCCCAGCATTTT.

This clone was observed a handful of times. This chain joins TRBV7-2 and TRBJ2-7; possibly TRBD2 for D (6 bases). From germline, CDR1 is SGHTA and CDR2 FQGNSA. This CDR3 is built from 14 residues. Deletions cut 0 bases from V and 7 bases from J, with 13 bases between. The CDR3 DNA follows: TGTGCCAGCAGCTTAGCGGGGCGGGCGGGAGAGCAGTACTTC. Residues: CASSLAGRAGEQYF.

The chain uses TRBV27 and TRBJ2-1; a possible D gene is TRBD2 (5 bases). The CDR3 has 15 amino acids. Germline V gives CDR1 MNHEY, CDR2 SMNVEV (reference sequence). V lost 0 bases and J lost 0, with 6 bases in between. The CDR3 sequence: CASSLSAGSYNEQFF. DNA of the CDR3: TGTGCCAGCAGTTTATCGGCGGGCTCCTACAATGAGCAGTTCTTC.

This chain connects TRBV15 to TRBJ1-3, with 7 bases lining up with TRBD1. CDR3 length: 16 residues. The junction had 6 bases not matched to a gene; V was cut back by 4 bases and J by 0 bases. The germline V gene encodes CDR1 LNHNV and CDR2 YYDKDF (reference sequence). The CDR3 nucleotides are TGTGCCACCAGCATAGGGACAGCGGACTCTGGAAACACCATATATTTT. This translates into CATSIGTADSGNTIYF.